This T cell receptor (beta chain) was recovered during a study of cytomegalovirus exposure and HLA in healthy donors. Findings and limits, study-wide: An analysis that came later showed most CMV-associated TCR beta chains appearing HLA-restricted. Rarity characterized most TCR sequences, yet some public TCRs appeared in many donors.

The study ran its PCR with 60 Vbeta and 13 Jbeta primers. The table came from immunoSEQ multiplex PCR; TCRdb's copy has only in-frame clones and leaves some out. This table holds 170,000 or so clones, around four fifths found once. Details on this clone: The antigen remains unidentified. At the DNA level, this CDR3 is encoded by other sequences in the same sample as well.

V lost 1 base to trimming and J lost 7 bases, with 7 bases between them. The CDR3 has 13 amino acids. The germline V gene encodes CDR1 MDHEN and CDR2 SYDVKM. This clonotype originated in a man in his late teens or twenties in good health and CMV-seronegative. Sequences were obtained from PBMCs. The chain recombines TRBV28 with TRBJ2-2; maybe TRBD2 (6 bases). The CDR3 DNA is TGTGCCAGCAGTTTATTAGCGGTCGGGGAGCTGTTTTTT. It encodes CASSLLAVGELFF.